The T cell receptor (beta chain) under discussion was sequenced for a study of T cell changes during pregnancy in multiple sclerosis. Sequenced by immunoSEQ multiplex PCR; TCRdb stores in-frame clones only, minus some. The sample includes roughly 89,000 clones, 90% to 95% seen only once; the top ten take 3.5% to 4.5%. V was shortened by 2 bases and J by 4 bases, with 9 bases between the two germline ends. The CDR3 contains 13 residues. The germline gives CDR1 SEHNR, CDR2 FQNEAQ (reference sequence). This TCR derives from a female donor with multiple sclerosis, enrolled in a pregnancy study. This specimen was peripheral blood, taken in the first trimester of pregnancy. The J gene is TRBJ2-7, the V gene TRBV7-9; possibly TRBD2 for D (6 bases). CDR3 amino acids: CASSLLGGYEQYF. The CDR3 region has the DNA TGTGCCAGCAGCTTATTGGGGGGTTACGAGCAGTACTTC.